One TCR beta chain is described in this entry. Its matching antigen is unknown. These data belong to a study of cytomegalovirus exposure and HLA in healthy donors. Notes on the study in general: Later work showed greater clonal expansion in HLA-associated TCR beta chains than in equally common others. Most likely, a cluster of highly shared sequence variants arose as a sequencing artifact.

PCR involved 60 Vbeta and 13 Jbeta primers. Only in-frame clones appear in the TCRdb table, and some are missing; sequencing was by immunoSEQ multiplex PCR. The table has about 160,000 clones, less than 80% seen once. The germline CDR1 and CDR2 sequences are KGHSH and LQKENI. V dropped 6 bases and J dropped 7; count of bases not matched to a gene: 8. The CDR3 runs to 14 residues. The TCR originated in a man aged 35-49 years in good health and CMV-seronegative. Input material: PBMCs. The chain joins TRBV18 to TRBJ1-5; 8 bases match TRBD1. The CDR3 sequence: CASSAGGAKQPQHF. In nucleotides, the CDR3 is TGTGCCAGCTCGGCAGGGGGCGCGAAGCAGCCCCAGCATTTT. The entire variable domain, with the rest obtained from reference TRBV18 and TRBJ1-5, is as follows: NAGVMQNPRHLVRRRGQEARLRCSPMKGHSHVYWYRQLPEEGLKFMVYLQKENIIDESGMPKERFSAEFPKEGPSILRIQQVVRGDSAAYFCASSAGGAKQPQHFGDGTRLSIL.